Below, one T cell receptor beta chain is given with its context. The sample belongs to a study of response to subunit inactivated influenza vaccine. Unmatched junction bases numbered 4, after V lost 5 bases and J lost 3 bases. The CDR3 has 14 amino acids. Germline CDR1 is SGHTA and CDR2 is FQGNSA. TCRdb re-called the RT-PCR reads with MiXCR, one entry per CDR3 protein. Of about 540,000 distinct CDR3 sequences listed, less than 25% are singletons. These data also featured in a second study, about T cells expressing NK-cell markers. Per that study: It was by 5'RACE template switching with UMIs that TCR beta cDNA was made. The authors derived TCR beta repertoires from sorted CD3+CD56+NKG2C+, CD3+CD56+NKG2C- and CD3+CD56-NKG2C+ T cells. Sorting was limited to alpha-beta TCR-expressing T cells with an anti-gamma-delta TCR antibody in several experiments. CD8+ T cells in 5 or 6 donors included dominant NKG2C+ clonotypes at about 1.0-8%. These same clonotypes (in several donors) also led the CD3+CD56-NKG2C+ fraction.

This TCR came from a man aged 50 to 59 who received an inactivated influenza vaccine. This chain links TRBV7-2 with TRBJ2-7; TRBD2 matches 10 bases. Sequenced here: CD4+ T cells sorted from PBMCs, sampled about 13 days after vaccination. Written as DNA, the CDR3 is TGTGCCAGCAGCCGAAGCGGGGGGGTCTACGAGCAGTACTTC. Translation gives CASSRSGGVYEQYF. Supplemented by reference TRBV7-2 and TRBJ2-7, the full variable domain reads GAGVSQSPSNKVTEKGKDVELRCDPISGHTALYWYRQSLGQGLEFLIYFQGNSAPDKSGLPSDRFSAERTGGSVSTLTIQRTQQEDSAVYLCASSRSGGVYEQYFGPGTRLTVT.